This note documents a single T cell receptor (beta chain) sequence. A much larger clone differs by one base, so this may be a read error. In this CDR3 the conserved last residue, phenylalanine or tryptophan, is missing, so a read error is likely. The sample is drawn from a study of T cells in Graves' hyperthyroidism and ophthalmopathy. RNA transcripts were the template for amplifying TCR beta CDR3 regions. The HTBI primer set was used in a first-round RT-PCR of the TCR CDR3. TCRdb itself ran the multiplex PCR reads through MiXCR, one entry per CDR3 protein. The sample holds a few hundred thousand distinct CDR3 sequences, approximately 18% seen once. With V trimmed by 3 bases and J by 4 bases, 11 bases remained unmatched. Looked up from germline, CDR1 is SGHTA and CDR2 is FQGNSA. CDR3 size: 16 residues.

This chain uses TRBV7-2 with TRBJ1-2; 7 bases are shared with TRBD1. The sequencing sample was made of blood. The sequence was collected from a man between 18 and 35 years old with Graves' ophthalmopathy. Written as DNA, the CDR3 is TGTGCCAGCAGCTTCCCCCTCCGACAGGGCCCCTATGGCTACACCCTC. It specifies CASSFPLRQGPYGYTL.